This T cell receptor beta chain is from a study of CD4+ T cells in melanoma. General study points: Neoantigen-specific CD4+ T cells in melanoma reportedly had diverse differentiation states. A reported correlation linked neoantigen-specific CD4+ T cells to CD8+, macrophage and B cell function.

The method was immunoSEQ multiplex PCR; TCRdb's version includes in-frame clones alone and lacks a portion of them. The sample includes more than 110,000 clones, 80% to 95% of them seen just once. Concerning this clone itself: Its antigen is not known.

V lost 2 bases to trimming and J lost 5 bases, with 16 bases between them. This CDR3 contains 16 residues. The germline V gene has CDR1 MNHEY and CDR2 SVGAGI. This sequence originates from a human donor with melanoma. The chain joins TRBV6-5 to TRBJ1-5; D is possibly TRBD1 (5 bases). CDR3 region: CASSYVDPGGDQPQHF. The CDR3 DNA sequence: TGTGCCAGCAGTTACGTGGACCCAGGAGGGGATCAGCCCCAGCATTTT.